This T cell receptor (beta chain) was captured by sequencing in a study of spatial heterogeneity in lung cancer. On the study more broadly: Each unique TCR and UMI combination was seen more than ten times on average in raw reads.

TCRdb recomputed calls from the 5' RACE reads with MiXCR, one row per CDR3 protein. The sample lists about 38,000 distinct CDR3 sequences; 7.5% were seen once. Time point given: sample taken at primary tumor resection. A total of under 80 untreated early-stage non-small cell lung cancer patients served as donors. Whole RNA from tumor, nontumor lung or frozen PBMC was sequenced unsorted. This clonotype is classed as medium-sized. The CDR3 has 13 amino acids. V lost 8 bases and J lost 0, with 11 bases in between. Germline CDR1 is SGHRS and CDR2 is YFSETQ. This TCR was sampled from a male donor with early-stage non-small cell lung cancer. The genes are TRBV5-1 and TRBJ1-1; D may be TRBD1 (6 bases). Specimen: PBMCs, collected at surgery. DNA of the CDR3: TGCGCCAGTAGAGGGGACATGAACACTGAAGCTTTCTTT. Translating it yields CASRGDMNTEAFF.